The clone carrying this T cell receptor beta chain was observed a handful of times. Antigen specificity is unknown. This record comes from a study of cytomegalovirus exposure and HLA in healthy donors. Overall study findings and caveats: Later genetic work tied a missense DCLRE1C variant to beta-chain V and J trimming.

PCR amplification relied on 60 Vbeta primers (plus 13 Jbeta primers). Measured with immunoSEQ multiplex PCR; TCRdb has only the in-frame clones, and not every one. The sample contains almost 200,000 clones, roughly 77% of which appear only once. Germline V gene data show CDR1 as LNHNV and CDR2 as YYDKDF (reference sequence). Trimming cost V 1 base and J 8 bases, with 17 bases left between them. The CDR3 runs 15 residues. This receptor was taken from a male donor in good health and CMV-seropositive. V usage is TRBV15 and J usage is TRBJ1-2; D might be TRBD1 (6 bases). The source material was PBMCs. The CDR3 DNA sequence: TGTGCCACCAGCAGAGCAGAGACAGGAAAGGGCGGCTACACCTTC. Amino acid sequence: CATSRAETGKGGYTF.